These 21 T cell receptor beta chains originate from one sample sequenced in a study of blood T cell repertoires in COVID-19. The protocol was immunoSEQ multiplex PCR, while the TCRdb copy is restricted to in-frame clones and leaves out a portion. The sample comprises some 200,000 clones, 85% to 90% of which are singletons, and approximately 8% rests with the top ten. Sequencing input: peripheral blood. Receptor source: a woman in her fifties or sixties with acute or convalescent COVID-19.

The CDR3 coding sequence is TGTGCCTGGAGGGACAGACGGCGTGGCTACACCTTC. Its protein is CAWRDRRRGYTF. The rearrangement links TRBV30 to TRBJ1-2, with D possibly being TRBD1 (6 bases). The CDR3 sequence is 12 residues long. Per germline, CDR1 GTSNPN and CDR2 SVGIG (reference sequence). Trimming removed 3 bases from V and 7 bases from J, with 12 bases in between. Complete variable domain (other parts from reference TRBV30 and TRBJ1-2): SQTIHQWPATLVQPVGSPLSLECTVEGTSNPNLYWYRQAAGRGLQLLFYSVGIGQISSEVPQNLSASRPQDRQFILSSKKLLLSDSGFYLCAWRDRRRGYTFGSGTRLTVV.

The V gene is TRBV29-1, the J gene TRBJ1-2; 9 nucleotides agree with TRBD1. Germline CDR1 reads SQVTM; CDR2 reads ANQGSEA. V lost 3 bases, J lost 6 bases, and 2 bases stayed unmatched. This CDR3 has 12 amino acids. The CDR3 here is CSVDGQGHGYTF. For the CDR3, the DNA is TGCAGCGTTGACGGACAGGGGCATGGCTACACCTTC.

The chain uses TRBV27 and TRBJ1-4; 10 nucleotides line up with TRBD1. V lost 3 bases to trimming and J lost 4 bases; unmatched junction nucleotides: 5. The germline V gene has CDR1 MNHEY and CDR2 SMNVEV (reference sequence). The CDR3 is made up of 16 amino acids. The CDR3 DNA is TGTGCCAGCAGTTTGGGGACAGGGGCTAATAATGAAAAACTGTTTTTT. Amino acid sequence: CASSLGTGANNEKLFF. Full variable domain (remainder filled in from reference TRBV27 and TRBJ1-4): EAQVTQNPRYLITVTGKKLTVTCSQNMNHEYMSWYRQDPGLGLRQIYYSMNVEVTDKGDVPEGYKVSRKEKRNFPLILESPSPNQTSLYFCASSLGTGANNEKLFFGSGTQLSVL.

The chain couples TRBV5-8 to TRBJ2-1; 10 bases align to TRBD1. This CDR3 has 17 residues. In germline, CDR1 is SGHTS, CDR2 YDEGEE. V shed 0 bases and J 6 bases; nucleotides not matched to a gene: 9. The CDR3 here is CASSLEGGQGTSNEQFF. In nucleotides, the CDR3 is TGTGCCAGCAGCTTGGAGGGGGGACAGGGGACGTCCAATGAGCAGTTCTTC. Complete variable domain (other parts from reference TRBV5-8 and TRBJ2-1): EAGVTQSPTHLIKTRGQQATLRCSPISGHTSVYWYQQALGLGLQFLLWYDEGEERNRGNFPPRFSGRQFPNYSSELNVNALELEDSALYLCASSLEGGQGTSNEQFFGPGTRLTVL.

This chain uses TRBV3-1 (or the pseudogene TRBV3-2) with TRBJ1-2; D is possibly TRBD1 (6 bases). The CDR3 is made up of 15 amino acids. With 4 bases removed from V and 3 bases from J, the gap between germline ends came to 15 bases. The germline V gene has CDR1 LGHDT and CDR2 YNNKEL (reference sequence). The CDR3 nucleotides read TGTGCCAGCAGCCCAGACAGCGGGGGCGACTATGGCTACACCTTC. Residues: CASSPDSGGDYGYTF.

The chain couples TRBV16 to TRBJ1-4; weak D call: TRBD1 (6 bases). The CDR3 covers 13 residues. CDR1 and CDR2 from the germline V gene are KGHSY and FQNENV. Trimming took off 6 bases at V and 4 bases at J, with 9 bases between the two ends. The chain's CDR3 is CASRQGVNEKLFF. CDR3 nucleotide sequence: TGTGCCAGCAGACAGGGAGTTAATGAAAAACTGTTTTTT.

This chain's CDR3 is CASSQRGGTSGSGFSYNEQFF. The CDR3 coding sequence is TGCGCCAGCAGCCAGCGGGGGGGGACTAGCGGGAGCGGATTCTCCTACAATGAGCAGTTCTTC. The rearrangement links TRBV5-1 to TRBJ2-1; 14 nucleotides line up with TRBD2. The V segment lost 4 bases and the J segment 0 bases; nucleotides outside the gene matches: 15. Per germline, CDR1 SGHRS and CDR2 YFSETQ. There are 21 residues in the CDR3.

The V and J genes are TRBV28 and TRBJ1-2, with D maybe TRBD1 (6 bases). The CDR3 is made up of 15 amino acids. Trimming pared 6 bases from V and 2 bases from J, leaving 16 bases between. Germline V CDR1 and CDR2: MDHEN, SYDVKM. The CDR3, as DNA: TGTGCCAGCAGCGCCGCCGGGGGGGGCAACTATGGCTACACCTTC. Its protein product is CASSAAGGGNYGYTF.

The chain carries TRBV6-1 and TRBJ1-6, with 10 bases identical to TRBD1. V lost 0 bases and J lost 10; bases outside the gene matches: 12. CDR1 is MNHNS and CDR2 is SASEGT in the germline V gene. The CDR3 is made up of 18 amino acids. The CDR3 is CASSEAPRTGGRGSPLHF. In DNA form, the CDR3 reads TGTGCCAGCAGTGAAGCGCCTAGGACAGGGGGAAGAGGCTCACCCCTCCACTTT.

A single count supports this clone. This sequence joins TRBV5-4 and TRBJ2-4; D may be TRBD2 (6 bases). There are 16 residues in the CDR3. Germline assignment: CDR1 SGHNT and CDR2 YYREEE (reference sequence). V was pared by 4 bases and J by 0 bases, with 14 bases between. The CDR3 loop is CASSPGSGGAKNIQYF. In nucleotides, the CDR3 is TGTGCCAGCAGCCCCGGGAGCGGTGGAGCCAAAAACATTCAGTACTTC.

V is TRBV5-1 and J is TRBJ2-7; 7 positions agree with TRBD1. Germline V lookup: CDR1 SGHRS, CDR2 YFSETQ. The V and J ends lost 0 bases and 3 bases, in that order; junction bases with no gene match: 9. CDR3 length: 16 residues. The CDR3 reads CASSLGGTGVLYEQYF. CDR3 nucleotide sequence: TGCGCCAGCAGCTTGGGGGGCACAGGGGTCCTCTACGAGCAGTACTTC. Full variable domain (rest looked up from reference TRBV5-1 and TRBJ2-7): KAGVTQTPRYLIKTRGQQVTLSCSPISGHRSVSWYQQTPGQGLQFLFEYFSETQRNKGNFPGRFSGRQFSNSRSEMNVSTLELGDSALYLCASSLGGTGVLYEQYFGPGTRLTVT.

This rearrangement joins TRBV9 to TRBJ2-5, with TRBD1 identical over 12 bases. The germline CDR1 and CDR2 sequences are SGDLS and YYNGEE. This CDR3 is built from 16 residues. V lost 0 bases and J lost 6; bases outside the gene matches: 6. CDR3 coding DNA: TGTGCCAGCAGCGTAGGCGGGACAGGGGGCGCGAAGACCCAGTACTTC. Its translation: CASSVGGTGGAKTQYF.

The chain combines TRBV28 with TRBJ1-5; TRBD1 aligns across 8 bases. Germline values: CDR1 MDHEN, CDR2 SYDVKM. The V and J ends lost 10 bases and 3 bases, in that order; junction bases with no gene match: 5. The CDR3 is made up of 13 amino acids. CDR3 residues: CATRQGNNQPQHF. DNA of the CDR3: TGTGCCACTCGACAGGGGAACAATCAGCCCCAGCATTTT.

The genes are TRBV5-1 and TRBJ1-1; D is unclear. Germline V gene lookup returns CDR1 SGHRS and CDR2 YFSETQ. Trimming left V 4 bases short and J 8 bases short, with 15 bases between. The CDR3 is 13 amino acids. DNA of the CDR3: TGCGCCAGCAGCCTGGACGGAGGGTACGAAGCTTTCTTT. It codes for CASSLDGGYEAFF.

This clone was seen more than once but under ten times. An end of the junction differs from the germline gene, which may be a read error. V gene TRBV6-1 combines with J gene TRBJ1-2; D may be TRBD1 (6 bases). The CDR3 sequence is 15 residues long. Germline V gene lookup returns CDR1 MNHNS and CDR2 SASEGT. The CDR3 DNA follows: TGTGCCAGCACTGAAGTAGGGGGGGGAGTTTATGGCTACACCTTC. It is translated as CASTEVGGGVYGYTF.

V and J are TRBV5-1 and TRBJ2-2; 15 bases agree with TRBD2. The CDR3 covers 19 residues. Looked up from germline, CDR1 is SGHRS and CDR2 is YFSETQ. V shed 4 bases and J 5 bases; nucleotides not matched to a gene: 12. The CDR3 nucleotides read TGCGCCAGCAGCCATAGGACTAGCGGGAGGGCCGGTTCGACCGGGGAGCTGTTTTTT. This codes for CASSHRTSGRAGSTGELFF.

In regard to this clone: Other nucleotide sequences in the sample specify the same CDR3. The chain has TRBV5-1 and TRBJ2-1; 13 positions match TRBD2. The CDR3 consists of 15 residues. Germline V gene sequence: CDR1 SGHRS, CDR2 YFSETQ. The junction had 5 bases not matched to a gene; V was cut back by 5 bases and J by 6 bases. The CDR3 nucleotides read TGCGCCAGCAGTTTAGGACTAGCGGGAGCCAATGAGCAGTTCTTC. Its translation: CASSLGLAGANEQFF.

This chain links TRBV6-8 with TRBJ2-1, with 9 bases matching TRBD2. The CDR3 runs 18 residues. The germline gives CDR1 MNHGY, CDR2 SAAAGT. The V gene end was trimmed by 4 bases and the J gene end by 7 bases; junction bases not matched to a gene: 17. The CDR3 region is CASSFNPGGLAGKNEQFF. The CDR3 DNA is TGTGCCAGCAGTTTCAACCCGGGAGGGCTAGCGGGAAAGAATGAGCAGTTCTTC.

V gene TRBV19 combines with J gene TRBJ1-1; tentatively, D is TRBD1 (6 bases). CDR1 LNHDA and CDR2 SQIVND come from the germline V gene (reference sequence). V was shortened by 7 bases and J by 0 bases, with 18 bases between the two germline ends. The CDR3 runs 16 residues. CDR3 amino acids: CASIGRLGALNTEAFF. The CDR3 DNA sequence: TGTGCCAGTATAGGCCGCCTGGGGGCTCTGAACACTGAAGCTTTCTTT.

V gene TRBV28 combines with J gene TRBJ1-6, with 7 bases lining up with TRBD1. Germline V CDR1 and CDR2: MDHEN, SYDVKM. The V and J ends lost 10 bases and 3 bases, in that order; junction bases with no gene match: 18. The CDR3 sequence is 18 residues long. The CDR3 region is CATYSLSGQRIYNSPLHF. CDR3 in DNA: TGTGCCACCTACTCCCTATCGGGACAGCGAATCTATAATTCACCCCTCCACTTT. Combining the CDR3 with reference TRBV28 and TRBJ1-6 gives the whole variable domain DVKVTQSSRYLVKRTGEKVFLECVQDMDHENMFWYRQDPGLGLRLIYFSYDVKMKEKGDIPEGYSVSREKKERFSLILESASTNQTSMYLCATYSLSGQRIYNSPLHFGNGTRLTVT.

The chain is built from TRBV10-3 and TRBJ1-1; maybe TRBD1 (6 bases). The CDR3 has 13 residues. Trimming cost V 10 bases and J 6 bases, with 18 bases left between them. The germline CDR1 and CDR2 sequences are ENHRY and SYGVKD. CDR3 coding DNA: TGTGCCACGCGAGGGGGGGCGGGGGCTGAAGCTTTCTTT. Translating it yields CATRGGAGAEAFF.